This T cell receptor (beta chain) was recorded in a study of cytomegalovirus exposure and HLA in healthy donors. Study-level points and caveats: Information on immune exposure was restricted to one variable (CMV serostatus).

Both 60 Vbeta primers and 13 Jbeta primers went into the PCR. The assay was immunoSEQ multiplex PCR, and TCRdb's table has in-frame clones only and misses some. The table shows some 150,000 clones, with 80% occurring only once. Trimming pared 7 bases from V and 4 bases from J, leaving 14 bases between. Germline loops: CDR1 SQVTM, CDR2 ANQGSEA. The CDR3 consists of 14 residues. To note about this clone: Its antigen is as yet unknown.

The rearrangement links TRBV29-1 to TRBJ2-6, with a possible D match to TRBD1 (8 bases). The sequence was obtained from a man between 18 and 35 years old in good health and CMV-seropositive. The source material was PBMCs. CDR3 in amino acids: CSATGGAGANVLTF. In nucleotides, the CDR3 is TGCAGCGCCACAGGGGGGGCGGGGGCCAACGTCCTGACTTTC. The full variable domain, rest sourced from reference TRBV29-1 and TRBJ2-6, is SAVISQKPSRDICQRGTSLTIQCQVDSQVTMMFWYRQQPGQSLTLIATANQGSEATYESGFVIDKFPISRPNLTFSTLTVSNMSPEDSSIYLCSATGGAGANVLTFGAGSRLTVL.